These 13 T cell receptor delta chains were sequenced from one sample in a study of Vδ1+ human thymocytes. Study-wide findings and caveats: Highly polyclonal TRG and TRD repertoires with Gaussian CDR3 length distributions appeared in thymus.

No cognate antigen is known for these TCRs. RNA was extracted from the cells and then reverse transcribed. CDR3 amplicons came from multiplex PCR with pooled V-gene forward and constant-region reverse primers. TCRdb ran CATT on the multiplex PCR reads. The data show some 55,000 delta-chain clones, around a sixth seen once. The sample comprised Vdelta1+ gamma-delta thymocytes from the thymus. Subset reported: FACS-sorted CD3+ TCRalphabeta- TCRVdelta1+ TCRVdelta2- thymocytes. Source of these receptors: a boy in the first two years of life who had congenital heart surgery.

The table lists this clone with a few counts. V usage is TRDV1 and J usage is TRDJ1; 13 bases are shared with TRDD3. Germline V gene data show CDR1 as TSWWSYY and CDR2 as QGS. Trimming cost V 1 base and J 4 bases; bases outside gene matches: 27. CDR3 length equals 24 residues. CDR3 sequence reads: CALGEPGNSPKLYWGIRDFDKLIF. Here the CDR3 DNA reads TGTGCTCTTGGGGAACCTGGGAATTCCCCTAAGCTTTACTGGGGGATACGCGACTTCGATAAACTCATCTTT.

V and J are TRDV1 and TRDJ1; D is tentatively TRDD2 or TRDD3 (7 bases each). The length of the CDR3 is 20 residues. Looked up from germline, CDR1 is TSWWSYY and CDR2 is QGS. Between the trimmed V and J ends, which lost 4 bases and 0 bases, there was a span of 27 bases. This CDR3 reads CALGGKAFLRGYENTDKLIF. CDR3 in DNA: TGTGCTCTTGGGGGGAAGGCCTTCCTCCGCGGATACGAGAACACCGATAAACTCATCTTT.

This clone was detected only a few times. V gene TRDV1 combines with J gene TRDJ1; 7 bases are shared with TRDD2. CDR3 size: 16 residues. Germline CDR1 reads TSWWSYY; CDR2 reads QGS. The junction had 8 bases not matched to a gene; V was cut back by 4 bases and J by 0 bases. For the CDR3, the DNA is TGTGCTCTTGGGGGCTTCCTAATCCAGTACACCGATAAACTCATCTTT. It encodes CALGGFLIQYTDKLIF.

This clone was counted only a few times. The same CDR3 arises from other DNA sequences in this sample as well. This chain links TRDV1 with TRDJ2; 9 bases match TRDD3. The CDR3 spans 23 residues. The V gene end was trimmed by 0 bases and the J gene end by 2 bases; junction bases not matched to a gene: 22. Germline CDR1 reads TSWWSYY; CDR2 reads QGS. The CDR3 region has the DNA TGTGCTCTTGGGGAACTCCCCCCTGGACCGACTGGGGGACCCGAAGCCTTGACAGCACAACTCTTCTTT. Amino acid sequence: CALGELPPGPTGGPEALTAQLFF.

This chain connects TRDV1 to TRDJ1; TRDD3 might be the D (10 bases). The germline V and J ends were trimmed by 4 bases and 3 bases, with 27 bases remaining between them. In germline, CDR1 is TSWWSYY, CDR2 QGS. The CDR3 totals 19 residues. The CDR3, as DNA: TGTGCTCTTGGGGTTTACCCCTTCCTACAGGGGGATACGCCCGATAAACTCATCTTT. Its translation: CALGVYPFLQGDTPDKLIF.

This clone has a handful of counts. The gene calls are TRDV1 and TRDJ1, with 9 nucleotides matching TRDD3. V was clipped by 0 bases and J by 0 bases; unmatched bases: 8. This CDR3 spans 18 amino acids. The germline gives CDR1 TSWWSYY, CDR2 QGS. The CDR3 DNA follows: TGTGCTCTTGGGGAACTAGCCTACTGGGGGACATACACCGATAAACTCATCTTT. The encoded protein is CALGELAYWGTYTDKLIF.

V and J are TRDV1 and TRDJ1; D is possibly TRDD2 (9 bases). Between the trimmed V and J ends, which lost 3 bases and 0 bases, there was a span of 35 bases. This CDR3 has 23 residues. Germline V lookup: CDR1 TSWWSYY, CDR2 QGS. The CDR3 protein is CALGDRAKPSYVLGVQYTDKLIF. The CDR3, as DNA: TGTGCTCTTGGGGATCGGGCGAAGCCTTCCTACGTACTGGGGGTTCAGTACACCGATAAACTCATCTTT.

There are a few counts of this clone. This chain connects TRDV1 to TRDJ1; D might be TRDD2 (7 bases). Germline V CDR1 and CDR2: TSWWSYY, QGS. Trimming left V 1 base short and J 1 base short, with 31 bases between. The CDR3 loop spans 22 amino acids. CDR3 bases: TGTGCTCTTGGGGAACGTTTCGCCGAATTCCTACGATTAGGGATAGCCACCGATAAACTCATCTTT. This translates into CALGERFAEFLRLGIATDKLIF.

This clone was seen a handful of times. The chain has TRDV1 and TRDJ1; TRDD3 matches 12 bases. The trim removed 1 base at V and 4 bases at J, leaving 16 bases unmatched. CDR1 is TSWWSYY and CDR2 is QGS in the germline V gene. The length of the CDR3 is 20 residues. This chain's CDR3 is CALGERWYWGIHDMRDKLIF. CDR3 bases: TGTGCTCTTGGGGAACGATGGTACTGGGGGATACACGACATGCGCGATAAACTCATCTTT.

This sequence joins TRDV1 and TRDJ1, with 8 positions matching TRDD3. The length of the CDR3 is 18 residues. V dropped 5 bases and J dropped 7; count of bases not matched to a gene: 21. Germline-derived CDR1 and CDR2 are TSWWSYY and QGS. The CDR3 region is CALGKRRPLRLLGAKLIF. The CDR3 DNA reads TGTGCTCTTGGGAAGAGGAGGCCCCTACGCCTACTGGGGGCTAAACTCATCTTT.

For this clone: This sequence may be a read error, since a much larger clone differs from it by one base. The same CDR3 is also encoded by other DNA sequences in this sample. This chain joins TRDV2 and TRDJ1, with 10 bases matching TRDD3. CDR1 and CDR2 (germline): GEAIGNYY, EKD. The CDR3 has 15 amino acids. CDR3 nucleotides: TGTGCCTGTGACTCCGGTGGGGGATACCCCGATAAGCTCATCTTT. This sequence encodes CACDSGGGYPDKLIF.

The chain is built from TRDV1 and TRDJ1, with 13 bases aligning to TRDD3. Germline assignment: CDR1 TSWWSYY and CDR2 QGS. The CDR3 contains 19 residues. With 2 bases clipped from V and 10 bases from J, the junction kept 19 bases outside the gene matches. Here the CDR3 reads CALGEVPPSSNWGIRGLIF. In DNA, the CDR3 is TGTGCTCTTGGGGAAGTCCCGCCTTCCTCCAACTGGGGGATACGTGGACTCATCTTT.

This clone was seen a single time. V usage is TRDV1 and J usage is TRDJ1; TRDD3 matches at 10 bases. V shed 3 bases and J 0 bases; nucleotides not matched to a gene: 19. The CDR3 loop spans 21 amino acids. Germline V gene sequence: CDR1 TSWWSYY, CDR2 QGS. The CDR3 DNA reads TGTGCTCTTGGGGAGCAGCTTCCCAGGTACTGGGGGATGCGGGACACCGATAAACTCATCTTT. As protein: CALGEQLPRYWGMRDTDKLIF.